The source of this TCR beta chain is a study of T cell clonotyping in hematopoietic cell transplantation (dated by TCRdb to the early 2020s). About the investigation overall: A total of 130 or so blood samples were collected in the study from approximately 34 consecutive transplant recipients and their related donors. Recruitment of patients ran from September 2015 to early 2017, and follow-up continued until late 2020 or until death. General conclusions and limits of the study: Broader TCR repertoire diversity after transplant was predicted by Inverse Simpson Index values from donors and from recipients before transplant. Recipient repertoires showed only a small fraction of overlap with donor repertoires, and over 97% appeared de novo at the given depth. The sample size was limited and the cells went unsorted, which meant the CD4 and CD8 repertoire contributions could not be told apart. Recipient TCR diversity fell after transplant, with pathologically expanded clonotypes rising progressively from day 30 to day 180.

From the cysteine up to the phenylalanine, the CDR3 has a length of 16 residues. The entry retains the CDR3 DNA only, 48 bases that are in frame from base 1. CDR1 MNHEY and CDR2 SMNVEV are derived from the germline V gene (reference sequence). For this chain, trimming is 5 bases at the V end and 0 bases at the J end, and the number of junction bases without a gene match is 6. With the immunoSEQ assay, which is a bias-controlled multiplex PCR relying on V- and J-specific primers, TCR beta CDR3 regions were amplified from genomic DNA. A proprietary barcode and Illumina adapter sequences were added to the CDR3 amplicons in a second PCR step. An Illumina MiSeq instrument was used for sequencing of the CDR3 libraries. Under the source paper's analysis protocol: Export and quality control were performed with immunoSEQ Analyzer 3.0, and downstream analyses were performed with R Bioconductor and Immunarch. Only productive rearrangements in the normalized downsampled data set went into calculating the repertoire metrics. In the normalized cohort, a clonotype counted as pathologically expanded if the clonotype was larger than 5 templates. Repertoire diversity was measured with the Inverse Simpson Index. The non-normalized data set was used for CMV-specificity analyses so that all clonotypes could be captured. The clones in this table, taken by TCRdb from immuneACCESS, are in-frame only. Not every clone is retained; where verified, under half of the shortfall comes from an unresolved V gene, and the cause of the rest is unknown. The V and J calls and clone size come from that table; D and trimming were worked out from the DNA. The sample table shows roughly 1,500 clones, and approximately 80% are seen once. About 5% of the sample belongs to the ten largest clones.

The time point label corresponds to: 30 days after allo-HCT. Blood samples were obtained from recipients approximately 28 days before transplant and at days 30, 100 and 180 after transplant. Nuclei Lysis Solution was used to extract genomic DNA from fresh or cryopreserved unfractionated peripheral blood mononuclear cells. As for this clone: Its antigen is unknown. Base qualities were left out, and no much larger clone turns up one base away.

The chain uses TRBV27 and TRBJ2-2, and 7 junction bases match TRBD1. Sequenced here: PBMCs, sampled 30 days after allogeneic stem cell transplant. This sequence originates from a male patient in his 30s who had an allogeneic stem cell transplant, so T cells may come from the graft donor. Some clones in this sample may be carry-over from other donors' samples. The nucleotide sequence reads TGTGCCAGCAGTCGCGTTGGGACAGCGAACACCGGGGAGCTGTTTTTT. Its protein reads: CASSRVGTANTGELFF.